The 24 T cell receptor beta chains below come from one sample, sequenced in a study of cytomegalovirus exposure and HLA in healthy donors. Primers included in the PCR were 60 Vbeta and 13 Jbeta primers. Profiled with immunoSEQ multiplex PCR; TCRdb holds only in-frame clones, not every one. The sample includes about 160,000 clones, 80% to 85% of them seen just once. Sequencing was carried out using PBMCs. All receptors come from a girl aged 2 to 9 in good health and CMV-seropositive.

The chain combines TRBV19 with TRBJ2-1; weak D call: TRBD2 (6 bases). CDR1 is LNHDA, CDR2 SQIVND, per germline (reference sequence). The CDR3 has 13 amino acids. With 9 bases removed from V and 8 bases from J, the gap between germline ends came to 17 bases. As DNA, the CDR3 is TGTGCCAGCGGGACCCTCGGGAGCTATGAGCAGTTCTTC. Its translation: CASGTLGSYEQFF.

The chain couples TRBV5-1 to TRBJ2-3, with 11 bases matching TRBD2. Germline trimming cut 3 bases from V and 2 bases from J; bases unmatched to any gene: 8. Per the germline V gene, CDR1 is SGHRS and CDR2 is YFSETQ. The CDR3 is made up of 17 amino acids. CDR3 coding DNA: TGCGCCAGCAGCTCACGACTAGCGGGACCTTTCACAGATACGCAGTATTTT. Encoded protein: CASSSRLAGPFTDTQYF.

J is TRBJ2-7 and V is TRBV4-1; 11 nucleotides match TRBD2. The germline CDR1 and CDR2 sequences are MGHRA and YSYEKL. V was pared by 0 bases and J by 2 bases, with 6 bases of the junction left unmatched. This CDR3 comprises 17 residues. The CDR3 DNA follows: TGCGCCAGCAGCCAAGATCGGACTAGCGGGCGAACCTACGAGCAGTACTTC. As protein: CASSQDRTSGRTYEQYF.

This rearrangement joins TRBV2 to TRBJ2-7; D may be TRBD1 (5 bases). V was trimmed by 8 bases and J by 7 bases, leaving 12 bases between them. The CDR3 extends over 11 amino acids. Germline lookup yields CDR1 SNHLY and CDR2 FYNNEI. The CDR3 loop is CASRLTEEQYF. For the CDR3, the DNA is TGTGCCAGCCGTTTGACAGAGGAGCAGTACTTC. Combining the CDR3 with reference TRBV2 and TRBJ2-7 gives the whole variable domain EPEVTQTPSHQVTQMGQEVILRCVPISNHLYFYWYRQILGQKVEFLVSFYNNEISEKSEIFDDQFSVERPDGSNFTLKIRSTKLEDSAMYFCASRLTEEQYFGPGTRLTVT.

This clone appeared a single time. The genes are TRBV6-1 and TRBJ2-5; TRBD2 might be the D (5 bases). V shed 5 bases and J shed 4 bases, with 8 bases lying between them. Per germline, CDR1 MNHNS and CDR2 SASEGT. The CDR3 loop spans 12 amino acids. The CDR3 is CASSKGAETQYF. CDR3 nucleotide sequence: TGTGCCAGCAGTAAGGGAGCAGAGACCCAGTACTTC.

The chain employs TRBV4-1 and TRBJ2-3; 7 bases agree with TRBD1. Germline CDR1 MGHRA, CDR2 YSYEKL. The V segment lost 5 bases and the J segment 2 bases; nucleotides outside the gene matches: 7. This CDR3 is built from 15 residues. The chain's CDR3 is CASSTTGVSTDTQYF. The CDR3 DNA follows: TGCGCCAGCAGCACTACAGGGGTCTCCACAGATACGCAGTATTTT.

This rearrangement joins TRBV2 to TRBJ2-5; 12 nucleotides match TRBD2. The trim removed 3 bases at V and 5 bases at J, leaving 4 bases unmatched. Germline lookup yields CDR1 SNHLY and CDR2 FYNNEI. The CDR3 sequence is 15 residues long. The CDR3 nucleotides are TGTGCCAGCAGTGAGGCTCTAGCGGGAGGGGAGACCCAGTACTTC. As protein: CASSEALAGGETQYF.

The genes are TRBV9 and TRBJ2-3; D is ambiguous. Germline-derived CDR1 and CDR2 are SGDLS and YYNGEE. V was trimmed by 4 bases and J by 0 bases, leaving 15 bases between them. This CDR3 is built from 16 residues. CDR3 residues: CASSPRQRTSTDTQYF. The CDR3 DNA reads TGTGCCAGCAGCCCTCGCCAGCGAACTAGCACAGATACGCAGTATTTT.

The J gene is TRBJ2-3, the V gene TRBV9; perhaps TRBD1 as D (5 bases). The CDR3 length is 18 residues. Germline CDR1 SGDLS, CDR2 YYNGEE. V was shortened by 4 bases and J by 2 bases, with 23 bases between the two germline ends. CDR3 bases: TGTGCCAGCAGCTCACCCCTAGTGGGGCCAAATACCACAGATACGCAGTATTTT. Translated, it gives CASSSPLVGPNTTDTQYF.

The chain recombines TRBV6-6 with TRBJ2-3; D may be TRBD2 (5 bases). The CDR3 totals 13 residues. Germline-derived CDR1 and CDR2 are MNHNY and SVGAGI (reference sequence). Between the trimmed V and J ends, which lost 8 bases and 5 bases, there was a span of 14 bases. The CDR3 DNA sequence: TGTGCCAGCTCGTTTACTAGGGAAGATACGCAGTATTTT. Translation: CASSFTREDTQYF.

V and J are TRBV28 and TRBJ1-1; no clear D. The CDR3 is 12 residues long. Trimming removed 7 bases at V and 3 bases at J, with 9 bases between. Germline CDR1 is MDHEN and CDR2 is SYDVKM. CDR3 sequence: CASTQDYTEAFF. CDR3 coding DNA: TGTGCCAGCACCCAGGATTACACTGAAGCTTTCTTT.

The chain carries TRBV7-2 and TRBJ2-7; 7 nucleotides match TRBD2. Germline values: CDR1 SGHTA, CDR2 FQGNSA. Trimming removed 1 base from V and 4 bases from J; junction bases left unmatched: 4. The length of the CDR3 is 14 residues. The CDR3, as DNA: TGTGCCAGCAGCTTAGGTGCTAGCGGTTACGAGCAGTACTTC. Translation gives CASSLGASGYEQYF.

Notes on this clone: This sample includes further DNA sequences coding for the same CDR3. V and J are TRBV4-2 and TRBJ1-1; weak D call: TRBD1 (6 bases). Germline V lookup: CDR1 LGHNA, CDR2 YNFKEQ. Trimming took 0 bases from V and 4 from J, leaving 6 bases between them. The CDR3 length is 13 residues. The DNA of the CDR3 is TGTGCCAGCAGCCAAGAAGGGGGCACTGAAGCTTTCTTT. Translation: CASSQEGGTEAFF.

This clone was detected once. The V gene is TRBV9, the J gene TRBJ1-4; tentatively, D is TRBD1 (6 bases). V dropped 0 bases and J dropped 0 bases, with 6 bases sitting between them. The CDR3 runs to 15 residues. In germline, CDR1 is SGDLS, CDR2 YYNGEE. The CDR3 sequence: CASSVEGATNEKLFF. In DNA form, the CDR3 reads TGTGCCAGCAGCGTAGAGGGGGCAACTAATGAAAAACTGTTTTTT.

The rearrangement joins TRBV9 to TRBJ2-1, with no clear D. CDR1 is SGDLS, CDR2 YYNGEE, per germline. The CDR3 spans 15 residues. V was cut by 3 bases and J by 0 bases, with 10 bases left in between. CDR3 nucleotide sequence: TGTGCCAGCAGCGAACACATCGACTCCTACAATGAGCAGTTCTTC. This translates into CASSEHIDSYNEQFF.

The J gene is TRBJ1-5, the V gene TRBV6-6, with unresolved D. Germline assignment: CDR1 MNHNY and CDR2 SVGAGI (reference sequence). Trimming took off 2 bases at V and 4 bases at J, with 9 bases between the two ends. The CDR3 extends over 14 amino acids. This CDR3 reads CASSYRWANQPQHF. The CDR3 bases are TGTGCCAGCAGTTACCGGTGGGCTAATCAGCCCCAGCATTTT.

The CDR3 DNA sequence: TGTGCCAGTAGTGTCCGGGACAAGCGTTTCGGGAATGGCTACACCTTC. Its protein is CASSVRDKRFGNGYTF. The chain is built from TRBV19 and TRBJ1-2; D perhaps matches TRBD1 (6 bases). This CDR3 region has 16 residues. CDR1 is LNHDA, CDR2 SQIVND, per germline (reference sequence). The V and J ends lost 5 bases and 6 bases respectively, with 22 bases between them.

V usage is TRBV7-9 and J usage is TRBJ2-1; 8 bases are shared with TRBD1. This CDR3 contains 16 residues. The germline gives CDR1 SEHNR, CDR2 FQNEAQ (reference sequence). Trimming at V came to 2 bases and at J to 4 bases, leaving 7 bases not matched to a gene. The CDR3 sequence is CASSLRGTGVYNEQFF. The CDR3 DNA reads TGTGCCAGCAGCTTAAGAGGGACAGGAGTATACAATGAGCAGTTCTTC.

V and J are TRBV30 and TRBJ1-1, with D possibly being TRBD1 (6 bases). Trimming left V 0 bases short and J 3 bases short, with 8 bases between. The CDR3 covers 13 residues. CDR1 is GTSNPN and CDR2 is SVGIG in the germline V gene (reference sequence). CDR3 bases: TGTGCCTGGAGTGTCTACAGGGACACTGAAGCTTTCTTT. Its translation: CAWSVYRDTEAFF.

This rearrangement joins TRBV4-1 to TRBJ2-6; a weak D match, TRBD1 (5 bases). CDR3 size: 16 residues. The germline gives CDR1 MGHRA, CDR2 YSYEKL. Trimming removed 4 bases from V and 1 base from J, with 11 bases in between. CDR3 sequence reads: CASSPTQGSGANVLTF. CDR3 nucleotide sequence: TGCGCCAGCAGCCCGACCCAGGGATCTGGGGCCAACGTCCTGACTTTC.

The chain links TRBV6-1 to TRBJ2-1; TRBD2 agrees at 8 bases. V lost 6 bases to trimming and J lost 2 bases; unmatched junction nucleotides: 6. The CDR3 is made up of 15 amino acids. CDR1 MNHNS and CDR2 SASEGT come from the germline V gene. This chain's CDR3 is CASSGRAGAYNEQFF. CDR3 in DNA: TGTGCCAGCAGCGGGAGGGCGGGGGCCTACAATGAGCAGTTCTTC.

The J gene is TRBJ1-6, the V gene TRBV4-1, with D perhaps TRBD1 (5 bases). The CDR3 covers 16 residues. CDR1 MGHRA and CDR2 YSYEKL come from the germline V gene. Between the trimmed V and J ends, which lost 4 bases and 10 bases, there was a span of 20 bases. CDR3 in amino acids: CASSLTRQTLGSPLHF. For the CDR3, the DNA is TGCGCCAGCAGCCTTACTCGACAGACACTCGGGTCACCCCTCCACTTT.

Here the CDR3 reads CASSPPSNADTQYF. CDR3 DNA sequence: TGTGCCAGCTCACCGCCTAGCAACGCAGATACGCAGTATTTT. The V and J genes are TRBV18 and TRBJ2-3, with a possible D match to TRBD2 (5 bases). Trimming cost V 3 bases and J 4 bases, with 11 bases left between them. The CDR3 runs 14 residues. Germline loops: CDR1 KGHSH, CDR2 LQKENI. Supplemented by reference TRBV18 and TRBJ2-3, the full variable domain reads NAGVMQNPRHLVRRRGQEARLRCSPMKGHSHVYWYRQLPEEGLKFMVYLQKENIIDESGMPKERFSAEFPKEGPSILRIQQVVRGDSAAYFCASSPPSNADTQYFGPGTRLTVL.

In this sample, this clone turned up a few times. The CDR3 DNA reads TGTGCCAGTCGTAAGGCCAGGGGGCGCGAAAAACTGTTTTTT. Translated: CASRKARGREKLFF. The chain couples TRBV19 to TRBJ1-4; 8 bases are a match to TRBD1. The V segment lost 8 bases and the J segment 8 bases; nucleotides outside the gene matches: 10. This CDR3 contains 14 residues. Germline V gives CDR1 LNHDA, CDR2 SQIVND (reference sequence).